This entry lists 27 T cell receptor beta chains sequenced from one sample in a study of cytomegalovirus exposure and HLA in healthy donors listed by TCRdb under 2017. Library prep was done by the immunoSEQ multiplex PCR assay. A mixture of 60 forward primers for TCR Vbeta segments and 13 reverse primers for TCR Jbeta segments was used in the multiplex PCR. TCRdb re-hosts the immuneACCESS table, in-frame sequences only. Its copies lack some clones; in the studies checked, an unresolved V gene accounts for under half of them, and the cause for the rest is not known. In this sample the table shows around 110,000 clones, roughly 9% of which occur a single time. Jointly, the top ten make up over 2.5% of the sample. The sequenced material came from PBMCs. The receptors derive from a man aged 25 to 40 in good health and CMV-seronegative.

This clone was found a few times. The rearrangement joins TRBV7-9 to TRBJ2-7, with 7 nucleotides matching TRBD2. Germline values: CDR1 SEHNR, CDR2 FQNEAQ (reference sequence). The trim removed 5 bases at V and 7 bases at J, leaving 14 bases unmatched. CDR3 size: 15 residues. Here the CDR3 DNA reads TGTGCCAGCAGCCGCCCCGGACTAGGCCCCGGGGAGCAGTACTTC. This codes for CASSRPGLGPGEQYF.

This clone has only a few counts. The chain links TRBV6-4 to TRBJ1-5; TRBD1 aligns across 7 bases. With 3 bases clipped from V and 6 bases from J, the junction kept 5 bases outside the gene matches. The CDR3 sequence is 14 residues long. CDR1 and CDR2 (germline): MRHNA, SNTAGT. The CDR3 loop reads CASSEEGARQPQHF. The DNA of the CDR3 is TGTGCCAGCAGTGAAGAGGGGGCGCGTCAGCCCCAGCATTTT.

This clone was seen more than once but under ten times. The chain has TRBV7-2 and TRBJ2-1, with D perhaps matching TRBD2 (6 bases). V was clipped by 4 bases and J by 9 bases, with 19 bases between them. CDR1 is SGHTA and CDR2 is FQGNSA in the germline V gene. The CDR3 length is 15 residues. The CDR3 protein is CASSSLGPGLGEQFF. The CDR3 DNA reads TGTGCCAGCAGCTCACTAGGCCCGGGACTTGGTGAGCAGTTCTTC.

The rearrangement uses TRBV9 and TRBJ2-2; 7 bases line up with TRBD1. V gave up 3 bases and J gave up 0 bases; unmatched junction bases: 8. CDR3 length equals 17 residues. Looked up from germline, CDR1 is SGDLS and CDR2 is YYNGEE. This CDR3 reads CASSDRQGRPNTGELFF. CDR3 DNA: TGTGCCAGCAGCGATAGACAGGGACGCCCGAACACCGGGGAGCTGTTTTTT.

In this sample, this clone turned up a few times. The chain joins TRBV18 to TRBJ1-2, with TRBD1 identical over 7 bases. CDR3 length: 16 amino acids. Germline lookup yields CDR1 KGHSH and CDR2 LQKENI. After removal of 4 bases from V and 4 bases from J, the junction contained 12 bases not matched to a gene. The CDR3 here is CASSREMTGSGYGYTF. Here the CDR3 DNA reads TGTGCCAGCTCACGAGAAATGACAGGGTCGGGCTATGGCTACACCTTC.

There are a few counts of this clone. The rearrangement joins TRBV4-1 to TRBJ2-3; TRBD1 matches 8 bases. The CDR3 is 14 amino acids. Trimming at V came to 3 bases and at J to 9 bases, leaving 8 bases not matched to a gene. CDR1 and CDR2 (germline): MGHRA, YSYEKL. CDR3 sequence: CASSHGQGSRTQYF. The CDR3 region has the DNA TGCGCCAGCAGCCACGGACAGGGCTCGAGGACGCAGTATTTT.

This chain connects TRBV27 to TRBJ1-1, with 9 bases fitting TRBD1. The CDR3 contains 13 residues. V gave up 9 bases and J gave up 3 bases; unmatched junction bases: 5. Germline CDR1 reads MNHEY; CDR2 reads SMNVEV (reference sequence). The CDR3 region is CASRTGVDTEAFF. As DNA, the CDR3 is TGTGCCAGTCGGACAGGGGTGGACACTGAAGCTTTCTTT.

V gene TRBV7-8 combines with J gene TRBJ1-2; TRBD1 matches 8 bases. V gave up 5 bases and J gave up 6 bases; unmatched junction bases: 8. The germline V gene has CDR1 SGHVS and CDR2 FQNEAQ. CDR3 length: 14 amino acids. CDR3 coding DNA: TGTGCCAGCAGCCCAAGGACAGGGAAGAATGGCTACACCTTC. It translates to CASSPRTGKNGYTF.

The chain uses TRBV2 and TRBJ1-1, with D possibly TRBD1 on 6 matching bases. CDR1 and CDR2 (germline): SNHLY, FYNNEI. The length of the CDR3 is 15 residues. Trimming removed 11 bases at V and 1 base at J, with 20 bases between. CDR3 DNA sequence: TGTGCCGCGGAGAGGGGTCCGGACAGGAACACTGAAGCTTTCTTT. Translation: CAAERGPDRNTEAFF. Supplemented by reference TRBV2 and TRBJ1-1, the full variable domain reads EPEVTQTPSHQVTQMGQEVILRCVPISNHLYFYWYRQILGQKVEFLVSFYNNEISEKSEIFDDQFSVERPDGSNFTLKIRSTKLEDSAMYFCAAERGPDRNTEAFFGQGTRLTVV.

This clone was seen only a few times. The CDR3 nucleotides read TGTGCCAGTAGTAGAAGGTGGTCTGGGACTAGCGGCTACGAGCAGTACTTC. The encoded protein is CASSRRWSGTSGYEQYF. The V and J genes are TRBV19 and TRBJ2-7; 11 bases map to TRBD2. The CDR3 sequence is 17 residues long. With 4 bases clipped from V and 3 bases from J, the junction kept 11 bases outside the gene matches. Germline CDR1 is LNHDA and CDR2 is SQIVND (reference sequence). The full variable domain, with the rest looked up from reference TRBV19 and TRBJ2-7, is DGGITQSPKYLFRKEGQNVTLSCEQNLNHDAMYWYRQDPGQGLRLIYYSQIVNDFQKGDIAEGYSVSREKKESFPLTVTSAQKNPTAFYLCASSRRWSGTSGYEQYFGPGTRLTVT.

This chain joins TRBV5-1 and TRBJ1-1; D may be TRBD1 (6 bases). V lost 2 bases and J lost 0, with 8 bases in between. The CDR3 extends over 14 amino acids. CDR1 SGHRS and CDR2 YFSETQ come from the germline V gene. The CDR3 protein is CASSFQGMNTEAFF. Written as DNA, the CDR3 is TGCGCCAGCAGCTTTCAGGGGATGAACACTGAAGCTTTCTTT.

This clone was found a few times. This rearrangement joins TRBV5-1 to TRBJ2-1; D unclear. CDR1 SGHRS and CDR2 YFSETQ come from the germline V gene. The CDR3 spans 12 residues. V was trimmed by 2 bases and J by 3 bases, leaving 3 bases between them. CDR3 bases: TGCGCCAGCAGCTTCGGCTACAATGAGCAGTTCTTC. Protein: CASSFGYNEQFF.

This clone was detected a few times. This sequence joins TRBV21-1 and TRBJ2-7; TRBD1 was called by the table and not checked on the DNA. TRBV21-1 is flagged as a pseudogene. The CDR3 length is 16 residues. The CDR3 DNA sequence: TGTGCCAGCAGCTCTCGAGGCAGGACATCAACCTACGAGCAGTACTTC. This translates into CASSSRGRTSTYEQYF.

The J gene is TRBJ1-1, the V gene TRBV9; D might be TRBD1 (6 bases). Germline lookup yields CDR1 SGDLS and CDR2 YYNGEE. The germline V and J ends were trimmed by 3 bases and 1 base, with 13 bases remaining between them. This CDR3 has 15 amino acids. The CDR3 bases are TGTGCCAGCAGCGCCACACAGGGAAAGAACACTGAAGCTTTCTTT. Protein sequence: CASSATQGKNTEAFF.

This clone was observed a few times. The chain joins TRBV29-1 to TRBJ2-3, with 13 bases fitting TRBD2. Germline V CDR1 and CDR2: SQVTM, ANQGSEA. The CDR3 contains 15 residues. Unmatched junction bases numbered 2, after V lost 4 bases and J lost 1 base. CDR3 nucleotide sequence: TGCAGCGTTGTAGGACTAGCGGGAGGCACAGATACGCAGTATTTT. Encoded protein: CSVVGLAGGTDTQYF.

In this sample, this clone turned up a few times. The chain employs TRBV9 and TRBJ1-5; 8 nucleotides match TRBD1. The CDR3 extends over 15 amino acids. Germline trimming cut 4 bases from V and 5 bases from J; bases unmatched to any gene: 8. Germline values: CDR1 SGDLS, CDR2 YYNGEE. In DNA, the CDR3 is TGTGCCAGCAGCCGGGCCGGACAGGGAGATCAGCCCCAGCATTTT. Translation: CASSRAGQGDQPQHF.

The V call is TRBV2, the J call TRBJ2-7; 8 nucleotides match TRBD2. Germline assignment: CDR1 SNHLY and CDR2 FYNNEI. Trimming at V came to 5 bases and at J to 6 bases, leaving 12 bases not matched to a gene. The CDR3 runs to 15 residues. Here the CDR3 reads CASSSTPGGGPEQYF. As DNA, the CDR3 is TGTGCCAGCAGTTCTACCCCCGGGGGGGGCCCCGAGCAGTACTTC.

DNA of the CDR3: TGTGCCTGGAGTGCGAGCGGGAGGAGTTACGAGCAGTACTTC. Residues: CAWSASGRSYEQYF. The V call is TRBV30, the J call TRBJ2-7; 9 bases agree with TRBD2. The germline CDR1 and CDR2 sequences are GTSNPN and SVGIG (reference sequence). V lost 1 base and J lost 4; bases outside the gene matches: 5. The CDR3 extends over 14 amino acids. The entire variable domain, with the rest obtained from reference TRBV30 and TRBJ2-7, is as follows: SQTIHQWPATLVQPVGSPLSLECTVEGTSNPNLYWYRQAAGRGLQLLFYSVGIGQISSEVPQNLSASRPQDRQFILSSKKLLLSDSGFYLCAWSASGRSYEQYFGPGTRLTVT.

V usage is TRBV7-2 and J usage is TRBJ2-1, with 14 bases aligning to TRBD2. The CDR3 loop spans 16 amino acids. Trimming at V came to 5 bases and at J to 10 bases, leaving 10 bases not matched to a gene. Germline-derived CDR1 and CDR2 are SGHTA and FQGNSA. The CDR3 DNA follows: TGTGCCAGCAGCCCGTGGACTAGCGGGGGGTCAGGGGAGCAGTTCTTC. Protein sequence: CASSPWTSGGSGEQFF.

This clone was observed a handful of times. This chain joins TRBV29-1 and TRBJ2-1; TRBD2 agrees at 8 bases. V lost 3 bases, J lost 1 base, and 14 bases stayed unmatched. The CDR3 consists of 18 residues. Germline V gene data show CDR1 as SQVTM and CDR2 as ANQGSEA. The CDR3: CSVDPGGLSAGSYNEQFF. The CDR3 coding sequence is TGCAGCGTTGACCCGGGAGGGCTCTCGGCGGGATCCTACAATGAGCAGTTCTTC.

The J gene is TRBJ2-2, the V gene TRBV7-2, with unresolved D. V shed 1 base and J shed 6 bases, with 15 bases lying between them. The CDR3 sequence is 16 residues long. Germline V gene sequence: CDR1 SGHTA, CDR2 FQGNSA. The CDR3 DNA follows: TGTGCCAGCAGCTTAGGACCCTTGGGCTTCGCCGGGGAGCTGTTTTTT. This gives the protein CASSLGPLGFAGELFF.

This clone turned up a few times. CDR3 residues: CASSFEQGYEQYF. The CDR3 DNA follows: TGCGCCAGCAGCTTCGAACAGGGCTACGAGCAGTACTTC. This chain joins TRBV5-1 and TRBJ2-7, with D possibly being TRBD1 (6 bases). The CDR3 runs 13 residues. Germline CDR1 is SGHRS and CDR2 is YFSETQ. Trimming pared 2 bases from V and 3 bases from J, leaving 9 bases between.

There are a few counts of this clone. Here the CDR3 reads CSVDPSGADTQYF. DNA for the CDR3: TGCAGCGTTGATCCTAGCGGGGCAGATACGCAGTATTTT. This sequence joins TRBV29-1 and TRBJ2-3, with 9 bases fitting TRBD2. The CDR3 consists of 13 residues. Germline CDR1 is SQVTM and CDR2 is ANQGSEA. V lost 3 bases, J lost 4 bases, and 2 bases stayed unmatched.

The chain joins TRBV2 to TRBJ1-2, with D possibly TRBD1 on 6 matching bases. The CDR3 is made up of 12 amino acids. The V gene lost 9 bases and the J gene lost 8 bases, with 16 bases spanning the gap. Germline CDR1 reads SNHLY; CDR2 reads FYNNEI. The CDR3 is CASTKDSLGYTF. CDR3 nucleotide sequence: TGTGCCAGTACTAAGGACAGTTTAGGCTACACCTTC. The full variable domain, rest sourced from reference TRBV2 and TRBJ1-2, is EPEVTQTPSHQVTQMGQEVILRCVPISNHLYFYWYRQILGQKVEFLVSFYNNEISEKSEIFDDQFSVERPDGSNFTLKIRSTKLEDSAMYFCASTKDSLGYTFGSGTRLTVV.

This clone was detected only a few times. The rearrangement uses TRBV5-4 and TRBJ2-3; 12 bases map to TRBD2. The germline CDR1 and CDR2 sequences are SGHNT and YYREEE (reference sequence). Trimming at V came to 7 bases and at J to 1 base, leaving 1 base not matched to a gene. The CDR3 length is 14 residues. The CDR3 DNA is TGTGCCAGCCGACTAGCGGGGGGCACAGATACGCAGTATTTT. Translated, it gives CASRLAGGTDTQYF.

As concerns this clone: Because it lacks the conserved phenylalanine or tryptophan at the end, this CDR3 is likely a read error. The chain employs TRBV19 and TRBJ1-5; 7 bases are a match to TRBD1. V was clipped by 6 bases and J by 6 bases; unmatched bases: 8. Germline V gene lookup returns CDR1 LNHDA and CDR2 SQIVND (reference sequence). The CDR3 is 14 amino acids. The DNA for the CDR3 is TGTGCCAGTAGCCACCGACAGGGAACTCAGCCCCAGCATTTG. It yields the protein CASSHRQGTQPQHL.

This clone was seen only a few times. The J gene is TRBJ1-3, the V gene TRBV29-1, with TRBD1 identical over 7 bases. The CDR3 is 15 amino acids. V gave up 7 bases and J gave up 1 base; unmatched junction bases: 10. Germline loops: CDR1 SQVTM, CDR2 ANQGSEA. This chain's CDR3 is CSASRDRRSGNTIYF. DNA for the CDR3: TGCAGCGCGTCCCGGGACAGACGTTCTGGAAACACCATATATTTT.